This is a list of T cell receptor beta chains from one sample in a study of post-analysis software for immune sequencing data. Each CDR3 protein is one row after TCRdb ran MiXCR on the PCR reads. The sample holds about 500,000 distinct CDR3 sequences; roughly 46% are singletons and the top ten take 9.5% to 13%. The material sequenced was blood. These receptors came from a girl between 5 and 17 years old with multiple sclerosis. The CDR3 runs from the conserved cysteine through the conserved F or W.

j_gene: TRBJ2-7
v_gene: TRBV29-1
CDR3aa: CSVDRGVTQYF

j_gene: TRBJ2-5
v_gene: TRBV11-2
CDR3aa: CASSLRFVFTSGRLKDQETQYF

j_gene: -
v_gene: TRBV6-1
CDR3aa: CASTLTSGSDEQYF

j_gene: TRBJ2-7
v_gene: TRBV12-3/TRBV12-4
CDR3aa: CASRKDTPYEQYF

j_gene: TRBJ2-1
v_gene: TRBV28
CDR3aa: CASKASGYNEQFF

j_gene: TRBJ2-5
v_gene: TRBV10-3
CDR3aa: CTISGGETQYF

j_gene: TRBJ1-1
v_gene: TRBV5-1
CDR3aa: CASSQRQDPWEAFF

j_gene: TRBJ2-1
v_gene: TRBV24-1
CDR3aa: CATSRNNEQFF

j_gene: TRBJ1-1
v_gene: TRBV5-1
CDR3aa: CASSGDTGDTEAFF

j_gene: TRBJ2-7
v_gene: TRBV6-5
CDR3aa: CASSYGLAAYEQYF

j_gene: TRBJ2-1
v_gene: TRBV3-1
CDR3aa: CASSHRDSYNEQFF

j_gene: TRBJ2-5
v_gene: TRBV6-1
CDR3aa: CASSEALRHSGSRETQYF

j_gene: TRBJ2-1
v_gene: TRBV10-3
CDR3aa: CAISETGSPFF

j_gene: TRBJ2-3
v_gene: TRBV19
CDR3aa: CASTGSSTDTQYF

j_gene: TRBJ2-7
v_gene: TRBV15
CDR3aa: CATSRDSHEQYF

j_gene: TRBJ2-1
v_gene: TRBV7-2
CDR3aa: CASSLEELADYNEQFF

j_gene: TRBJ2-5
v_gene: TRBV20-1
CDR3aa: CSAHGLAGLETQYF

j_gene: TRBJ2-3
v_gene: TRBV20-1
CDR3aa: CSVTSATDTQYF

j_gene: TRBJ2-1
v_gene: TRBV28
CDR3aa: CASTDQRGTLSRQFF

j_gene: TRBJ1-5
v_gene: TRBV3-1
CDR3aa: CASSLGGTGGHQPQHF

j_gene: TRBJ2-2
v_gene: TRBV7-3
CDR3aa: CASSSADRGHIRELFF

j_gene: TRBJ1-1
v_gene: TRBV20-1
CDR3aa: CRVANTEAFF

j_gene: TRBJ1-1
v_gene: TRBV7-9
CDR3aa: CASSLEFGWGTGRRAEAFF

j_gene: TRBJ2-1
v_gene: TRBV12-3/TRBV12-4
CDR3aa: CASNPSDLSYNEQFF

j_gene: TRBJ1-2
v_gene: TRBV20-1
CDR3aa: CSARVPGNYGYTF

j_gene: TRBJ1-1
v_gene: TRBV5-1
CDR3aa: CASSLDPFSGRASTEAFF

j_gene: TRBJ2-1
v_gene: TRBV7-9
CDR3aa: CASTALAGDLEQFF

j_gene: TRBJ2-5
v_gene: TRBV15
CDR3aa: CATSRDYGAEGKSEETQYF

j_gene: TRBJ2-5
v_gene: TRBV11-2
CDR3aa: CASSLVVGGQETQYF

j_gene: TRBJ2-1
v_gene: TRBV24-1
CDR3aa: CATTGHFGDEQFF

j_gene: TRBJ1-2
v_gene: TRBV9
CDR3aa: CASSGLHGYTF